This TCR beta chain was observed in a study of T-cell memory formation after mild COVID-19. Libraries for TCRalpha and TCRbeta carried sample barcodes and unique molecular identifiers via 5'RACE. TCRdb reanalysed the 5' RACE reads using MiXCR and keeps one entry per CDR3 protein. The data contain some 88,000 distinct CDR3 sequences, around a quarter of them singletons. The length of the CDR3 is 14 residues. Trimming removed 6 bases from V and 4 bases from J, with 12 bases in between. The germline V gene encodes CDR1 MNHEY and CDR2 SMNVEV (reference sequence). Sequencing was carried out using PBMCs or a T cell subset sorted from them (not recorded which). The clonotype was recovered from a man aged 18 to 29 who had mild COVID-19 (a few samples of this study predate the infection). Cell type and time point are not known. The rearrangement links TRBV27 to TRBJ2-2; D remains ambiguous. CDR3 sequence reads: CASSLSLVTGELFF. The CDR3 bases are TGTGCCAGCAGCCTATCGTTGGTCACCGGGGAGCTGTTTTTT.